The 4 T cell receptor beta chains presented below share a single source sample, sequenced in a study of T-cell reconstitution after alpha-beta-depleted transplantation in children. Unique molecular identifiers were used to barcode this TCRbeta library. Using its own MiXCR run on the PCR reads, TCRdb lists one record per CDR3 protein. This table has around 450,000 distinct CDR3 sequences, about 17% appearing once. The sample in question was PBMCs, mostly from graft donor cells, obtained 360 days after TCRalphabeta/CD19-depleted stem cell transplant. The receptors were sampled from a boy under two years old who had a stem cell transplant for Wiskott-Aldrich syndrome, so the T cells may come from the graft donor.

This clonotype was counted between two and nine times. This rearrangement joins TRBV20-1 to TRBJ2-7; D may match TRBD1 or TRBD2 (6 bases each). CDR1 DFQATT and CDR2 SNEGSKA come from the germline V gene (reference sequence). This CDR3 contains 15 residues. V lost 3 bases, J lost 5 bases, and 20 bases lay in between. DNA for the CDR3: TGCAGTGCTAGCCCGCCACAGGGAACGGGAGACGAGCAGTACTTC. It encodes CSASPPQGTGDEQYF.

The V gene is TRBV6-5, the J gene TRBJ2-3, with 9 bases identical to TRBD1. Germline CDR1 MNHEY, CDR2 SVGAGI. J was trimmed by 0 bases and V by 2 bases; bases with no gene match: 3. This CDR3 spans 16 amino acids. The CDR3 coding sequence is TGTGCCAGCAGTTACGGGACAGGGCTTAGCACAGATACGCAGTATTTT. Translated, it gives CASSYGTGLSTDTQYF.

The V call is TRBV20-1, the J call TRBJ2-3; D is uncertain. Germline CDR1 and CDR2: DFQATT and SNEGSKA (reference sequence). The CDR3 runs to 12 residues. Trimming shortened V by 3 bases and J by 2 bases, and 6 bases separated the two germline ends. The CDR3, as DNA: TGCAGTGCTAGTTGGGTCACAGATACGCAGTATTTT. Its protein is CSASWVTDTQYF.

This clonotype was seen at least ten times. The chain employs TRBV2 and TRBJ2-7; no firm D call. Germline V lookup: CDR1 SNHLY, CDR2 FYNNEI. V lost 3 bases and J 5 bases, leaving 14 bases between the germline ends. The CDR3 contains 14 residues. The CDR3 nucleotides are TGTGCCAGCAGTGAGACAAGGAGTCTGAACGAGCAGTACTTC. This encodes CASSETRSLNEQYF.